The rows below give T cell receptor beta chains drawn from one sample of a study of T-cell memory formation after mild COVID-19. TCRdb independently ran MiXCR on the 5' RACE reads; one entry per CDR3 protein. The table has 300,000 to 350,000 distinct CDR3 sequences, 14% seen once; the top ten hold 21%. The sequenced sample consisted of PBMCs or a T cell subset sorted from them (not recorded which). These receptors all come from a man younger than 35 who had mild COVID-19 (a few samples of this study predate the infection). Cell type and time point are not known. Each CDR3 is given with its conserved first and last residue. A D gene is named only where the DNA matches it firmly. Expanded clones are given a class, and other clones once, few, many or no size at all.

CDR3aa: CASSQPWVSPGELFF; CDR3nt: TGCGCCAGCAGCCAACCATGGGTCAGCCCCGGGGAGCTGTTTTTT; j_gene: TRBJ2-2; d_gene: .; abundance: .; v_gene: TRBV4-1
CDR3aa: CASSFPRGAVNEQFF; CDR3nt: TGTGCCAGCAGCTTTCCGCGGGGGGCCGTGAATGAGCAGTTCTTC; j_gene: TRBJ2-1; d_gene: TRBD2; abundance: .; v_gene: TRBV7-2
CDR3aa: CASSPDQGSGNTIYF; CDR3nt: TGTGCCAGCAGCCCCGACCAGGGGTCTGGAAACACCATATATTTT; j_gene: TRBJ1-3; d_gene: .; abundance: few; v_gene: TRBV5-5
CDR3aa: CASSPGQGRGEKLFF; CDR3nt: TGTGCCAGCAGCCCCGGACAGGGAAGGGGTGAAAAACTGTTTTTT; j_gene: TRBJ1-4; d_gene: TRBD1; abundance: few; v_gene: TRBV7-3
CDR3aa: CAWSSGGQFF; CDR3nt: TGTGCCTGGAGCTCGGGGGGGCAGTTCTTC; j_gene: TRBJ2-1; d_gene: TRBD2; abundance: few; v_gene: TRBV30
CDR3aa: CASSQEDSAATEAFF; CDR3nt: TGTGCCAGCAGCCAAGAGGACAGTGCGGCCACTGAAGCTTTCTTT; j_gene: TRBJ1-1; d_gene: .; abundance: few; v_gene: TRBV3-1
CDR3aa: CASSSYRASSYEQYF; CDR3nt: TGTGCCAGCAGCTCCTACCGGGCCAGCTCCTACGAGCAGTACTTC; j_gene: TRBJ2-7; d_gene: .; abundance: .; v_gene: TRBV7-3
CDR3aa: CATRLASDTQYF; CDR3nt: TGTGCCACAAGGTTGGCTTCCGATACGCAGTATTTT; j_gene: TRBJ2-3; d_gene: .; abundance: .; v_gene: TRBV5-5
CDR3aa: CASGGFSYEQYF; CDR3nt: TGTGCCAGCGGGGGATTCTCCTACGAGCAGTACTTC; j_gene: TRBJ2-7; d_gene: .; abundance: .; v_gene: TRBV2
CDR3aa: CASSLLGGQTSYNEQFF; CDR3nt: TGTGCCAGCAGCTTATTAGGAGGGCAGACCTCCTACAATGAGCAGTTCTTC; j_gene: TRBJ2-1; d_gene: .; abundance: .; v_gene: TRBV7-6
CDR3aa: CASSLDEGGSYNSPLHF; CDR3nt: TGCGCCAGCAGCTTGGATGAGGGTGGGTCCTATAATTCACCCCTCCACTTT; j_gene: TRBJ1-6; d_gene: .; abundance: .; v_gene: TRBV5-1
CDR3aa: CASSLGQGFAYEQYF; CDR3nt: TGTGCCAGCAGCTTAGGACAGGGGTTTGCCTACGAGCAGTACTTC; j_gene: TRBJ2-7; d_gene: TRBD1; abundance: .; v_gene: TRBV7-3
CDR3aa: CASSQTTLRDGRYTF; CDR3nt: TGCGCCAGCAGCCAAACTACTCTCCGGGACGGCCGCTACACCTTC; j_gene: TRBJ1-2; d_gene: .; abundance: .; v_gene: TRBV4-1
CDR3aa: CASSGSGTGTFSGNTIYF; CDR3nt: TGTGCCAGCAGCGGTTCCGGGACAGGGACGTTCTCTGGAAACACCATATATTTT; j_gene: TRBJ1-3; d_gene: TRBD1; abundance: few; v_gene: TRBV7-6
CDR3aa: CASSITRGTGELFF; CDR3nt: TGTGCCAGCAGTATTACGAGGGGAACCGGGGAGCTGTTTTTT; j_gene: TRBJ2-2; d_gene: .; abundance: .; v_gene: TRBV6-2/TRBV6-3
CDR3aa: CASSQERIGERSSAF; CDR3nt: TGCGCCAGCAGCCAAGAACGAATAGGTGAACGGTCTAGCGCCTTC; j_gene: TRBJ1-2; d_gene: .; abundance: few; v_gene: TRBV4-1
CDR3aa: CSALGLAGGYEQYF; CDR3nt: TGCAGTGCCCTGGGACTAGCGGGGGGATACGAGCAGTACTTC; j_gene: TRBJ2-7; d_gene: TRBD2; abundance: .; v_gene: TRBV20-1
CDR3aa: CSADSGGAGETQYF; CDR3nt: TGCAGTGCTGATAGCGGGGGGGCAGGAGAGACCCAGTACTTC; j_gene: TRBJ2-5; d_gene: TRBD2; abundance: .; v_gene: TRBV20-1
CDR3aa: CASSLVAGRNNEQFF; CDR3nt: TGTGCCAGCAGCTTAGTAGCGGGGAGGAACAATGAGCAGTTCTTC; j_gene: TRBJ2-1; d_gene: TRBD2; abundance: few; v_gene: TRBV7-2
CDR3aa: CASSPNVGTEAFF; CDR3nt: TGTGCCAGCAGCCCCAACGTGGGGACTGAAGCTTTCTTT; j_gene: TRBJ1-1; d_gene: .; abundance: .; v_gene: TRBV11-3